This T cell receptor (beta chain) was found in a study of T cells in Graves' hyperthyroidism and ophthalmopathy. Criteria for exclusion of patients were uncontrolled infection, other autoimmune disease, pregnancy or lactation. From RNA transcripts, TCR beta CDR3 regions were amplified. First-round RT-PCR targeting the TCR CDR3 was performed with the HTBI primer set. TCRdb analysed the multiplex PCR reads with MiXCR anew, one entry per CDR3 protein. The sample yields about 280,000 distinct CDR3 sequences, around 25% seen once. CDR3 length equals 14 residues. Germline V gene sequence: CDR1 MNHEY, CDR2 SVGEGT. V lost 7 bases and J lost 4; bases outside the gene matches: 9.

This clonotype was sampled from a man in his forties with Graves' hyperthyroidism that later progressed to Graves' ophthalmopathy. The V call is TRBV6-2 or TRBV6-3, the J call TRBJ1-2; 7 positions match TRBD1. Material: blood. The CDR3 reads CASTHDRASYGYTF. CDR3 coding DNA: TGTGCCAGCACCCACGACAGGGCGAGCTATGGCTACACCTTC.